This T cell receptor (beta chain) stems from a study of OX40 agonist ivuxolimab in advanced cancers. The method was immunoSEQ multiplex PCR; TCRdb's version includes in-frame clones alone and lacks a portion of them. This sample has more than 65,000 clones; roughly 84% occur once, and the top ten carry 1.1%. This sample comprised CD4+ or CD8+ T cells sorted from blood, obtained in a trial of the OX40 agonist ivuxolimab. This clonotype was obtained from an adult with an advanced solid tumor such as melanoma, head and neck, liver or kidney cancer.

CDR3 sequence: CASSSIDRGNQPQHF. The CDR3 region has the DNA TGTGCCAGCAGCTCTATAGACAGGGGCAATCAGCCCCAGCATTTT. The rearrangement uses TRBV5-8 and TRBJ1-5; 7 bases align to TRBD1. This CDR3 spans 15 amino acids. Germline CDR1 is SGHTS and CDR2 is YDEGEE. V lost 3 bases, J lost 2 bases, and 5 bases stayed unmatched.